These 18 T cell receptor beta chains were sequenced from one sample in a study of CD8+CD57+ T cells in acquired aplastic anemia. The TCR beta profiling, which covered VDJ combination and CDR3 sequence, was carried out using genomic DNA as the template. MiXCR was run by TCRdb on the reads, yielding one entry per CDR3 protein. The data hold around 210,000 distinct CDR3 sequences, with approximately 65% observed a single time. Whoever was chosen for sequencing had shown CD8+CD57+ cell expansion by flow cytometry. Sequencing was done on a sample of sorted CD4+, CD8+, or CD8+CD57+ T cells (not recorded which) from PBMCs. These receptors originate from a human donor with aplastic anemia.

The genes are TRBV5-1 and TRBJ2-3; D may match TRBD1 or TRBD2 (5 bases each). Germline-derived CDR1 and CDR2 are SGHRS and YFSETQ. The germline V and J ends were trimmed by 3 bases and 8 bases, with 16 bases remaining between them. The CDR3 contains 14 residues. The CDR3 loop is CASSSTPGTPTQYF. The CDR3 coding sequence is TGCGCCAGCAGCTCGACCCCGGGGACCCCTACGCAGTATTTT.

V usage is TRBV14 and J usage is TRBJ2-7; D may be TRBD2 (5 bases). This CDR3 has 14 residues. V was clipped by 5 bases and J by 7 bases, with 18 bases between them. Per germline, CDR1 SGHDN and CDR2 FVKESK. CDR3 coding DNA: TGTGCCAGCAGCGTAGAGCTTGGGAGAGGGGAGCAGTACTTC. This sequence encodes CASSVELGRGEQYF.

The V call is TRBV5-1, the J call TRBJ2-7; D is possibly TRBD1 (6 bases). This CDR3 contains 14 residues. Per the germline V gene, CDR1 is SGHRS and CDR2 is YFSETQ. V was cut by 0 bases and J by 5 bases, with 12 bases left in between. This CDR3 is CASSLGAGVNEQYF. The CDR3 region has the DNA TGCGCCAGCAGCTTGGGCGCAGGGGTAAACGAGCAGTACTTC.

The CDR3: CASSPGTGWSYEQYF. In nucleotides, the CDR3 is TGTGCCAGTAGTCCAGGCACCGGGTGGTCGTACGAGCAGTACTTC. The chain couples TRBV19 to TRBJ2-7, with D unclear. Germline assignment: CDR1 LNHDA and CDR2 SQIVND (reference sequence). Trimming left V 5 bases short and J 4 bases short, with 18 bases between. The CDR3 covers 15 residues.

This chain connects TRBV2 to TRBJ2-7, with 8 bases lining up with TRBD1. From germline, CDR1 is SNHLY and CDR2 FYNNEI. V dropped 2 bases and J dropped 1; count of bases not matched to a gene: 10. CDR3 length equals 17 residues. The CDR3 spells CASSERQGMGFSYEQYF. The DNA for the CDR3 is TGTGCCAGCAGTGAAAGACAGGGGATGGGGTTTTCCTACGAGCAGTACTTC.

This chain uses TRBV10-1 with TRBJ2-5; possible D gene TRBD2, 7 bases. TRBJ2-1 explains the end of the DNA better; the J call may be wrong. The length of the CDR3 is 12 residues. Germline V lookup: CDR1 WNHNN, CDR2 SYGVQD (reference sequence). The chain's CDR3 is CAGGACYNEQFF. In DNA form, the CDR3 reads TGCGCCGGGGGGGCATGCTACAATGAGCAGTTCTTC.

This sequence joins TRBV7-9 and TRBJ1-1; D is undetermined. The V and J ends lost 6 bases and 11 bases respectively, with 13 bases between them. Germline loops: CDR1 SEHNR, CDR2 FQNEAQ (reference sequence). The CDR3 is 11 residues long. The CDR3 protein is CASSIALQAFF. The CDR3, as DNA: TGTGCCAGCAGTATCGCGCTTCAGGCTTTCTTT.

The chain has TRBV24-1 and TRBJ2-1, with 10 bases lining up with TRBD2. Germline CDR1 and CDR2: KGHDR and SFDVKD. Trimming at V came to 6 bases and at J to 10 bases, leaving 11 bases not matched to a gene. The CDR3 contains 15 residues. This CDR3 is CATSSTSGNWGEQFF. DNA of the CDR3: TGTGCCACCAGTTCAACTAGCGGGAATTGGGGCGAGCAGTTCTTC.

V is TRBV24-1 and J is TRBJ2-1; D remains ambiguous. CDR1 is KGHDR, CDR2 SFDVKD, per germline. Trimming cost V 6 bases and J 10 bases, with 9 bases left between them. This CDR3 region has 11 residues. In nucleotides, the CDR3 is TGTGCCACCAGTTTATCAGGAGAGCAGTTCTTC. The encoded protein is CATSLSGEQFF.

This clonotype was detected many times. This chain uses TRBV2 with TRBJ1-6; tentative D call: TRBD1 (5 bases). This CDR3 contains 15 residues. The germline CDR1 and CDR2 sequences are SNHLY and FYNNEI. Trimming pared 3 bases from V and 7 bases from J, leaving 13 bases between. CDR3 sequence: CASSDRRGGNSPLHF. In DNA, the CDR3 is TGTGCCAGCAGTGATAGAAGGGGAGGGAATTCACCCCTCCACTTT.

The rearrangement links TRBV7-8 to TRBJ1-1, with unresolved D. The CDR3 has 16 residues. V dropped 2 bases and J dropped 4 bases, with 17 bases sitting between them. Germline-derived CDR1 and CDR2 are SGHVS and FQNEAQ. The chain's CDR3 is CASSLSGKKDRTEAFF. Here the CDR3 DNA reads TGTGCCAGCAGCTTATCGGGGAAGAAGGACCGCACTGAAGCTTTCTTT.

This chain links TRBV2 with TRBJ1-5, with D perhaps TRBD1 (5 bases). The germline V gene has CDR1 SNHLY and CDR2 FYNNEI. This CDR3 contains 14 residues. Trimming took 3 bases from V and 6 from J, leaving 12 bases between them. Here the CDR3 reads CASSDSVGVQPQHF. CDR3 coding DNA: TGTGCCAGCAGTGATTCAGTAGGGGTTCAGCCCCAGCATTTT.

This chain links TRBV10-3 with TRBJ1-2, with D uncertain. This CDR3 has 13 residues. Trimming took 8 bases from V and 1 from J, leaving 11 bases between them. Germline V CDR1 and CDR2: ENHRY, SYGVKD. CDR3 nucleotides: TGTGCCATCGAGGGAGTCCATAACTATGGCTACACCTTC. This sequence encodes CAIEGVHNYGYTF.

This clonotype was seen a few times. The V and J genes are TRBV6-1 and TRBJ2-3; 14 bases agree with TRBD2. Unmatched junction bases numbered 1, after V lost 4 bases and J lost 4 bases. There are 15 residues in the CDR3. CDR1 and CDR2 (germline): MNHNS, SASEGT. The CDR3 is CASSGLAGGPDTQYF. The DNA for the CDR3 is TGTGCCAGCAGTGGACTAGCGGGAGGGCCAGATACGCAGTATTTT.

Only one count was recorded for this clonotype. V is TRBV7-8 and J is TRBJ1-1, with D unresolved. Deletions cut 1 base from V and 5 bases from J, with 8 bases between. CDR1 and CDR2 (germline): SGHVS, FQNEAQ. This CDR3 has 13 residues. The CDR3 DNA is TGTGCCAGCAGCTTAGGAACACGGACTGAAGCTTTCTTT. Translation: CASSLGTRTEAFF.

This clonotype was found a few times. The chain is built from TRBV29-1 and TRBJ2-7, with 7 nucleotides matching TRBD2. The CDR3 has 13 residues. Trimming at V came to 6 bases and at J to 2 bases, leaving 7 bases not matched to a gene. CDR1 SQVTM and CDR2 ANQGSEA come from the germline V gene. Here the CDR3 DNA reads TGCAGCGTGTACGGGGAGGGCCCCTACGAGCAGTACTTC. Its translation is CSVYGEGPYEQYF.

This clonotype was found many times. The J gene is TRBJ2-2, the V gene TRBV5-5, with unresolved D. The length of the CDR3 is 16 residues. From germline, CDR1 is SGHKS and CDR2 YYEKEE (reference sequence). Trimming took 1 base from V and 6 from J, leaving 16 bases between them. In nucleotides, the CDR3 is TGTGCCAGCAGCTTGAGTCTGCAGGTTAGATCCGGGGAGCTGTTTTTT. This encodes CASSLSLQVRSGELFF.

In nucleotides, the CDR3 is TGTGCCAGCAGCATCGGACAGGGAGCCTACGAGCAGTACTTC. Protein: CASSIGQGAYEQYF. The chain carries TRBV7-2 and TRBJ2-7, with 8 nucleotides matching TRBD1. The J segment lost 2 bases and the V segment lost 5 bases, leaving 5 bases of the junction unmatched. CDR1 and CDR2 from the germline V gene are SGHTA and FQGNSA. The CDR3 is made up of 14 amino acids. Full variable domain (missing parts from reference TRBV7-2 and TRBJ2-7): GAGVSQSPSNKVTEKGKDVELRCDPISGHTALYWYRQSLGQGLEFLIYFQGNSAPDKSGLPSDRFSAERTGGSVSTLTIQRTQQEDSAVYLCASSIGQGAYEQYFGPGTRLTVT.